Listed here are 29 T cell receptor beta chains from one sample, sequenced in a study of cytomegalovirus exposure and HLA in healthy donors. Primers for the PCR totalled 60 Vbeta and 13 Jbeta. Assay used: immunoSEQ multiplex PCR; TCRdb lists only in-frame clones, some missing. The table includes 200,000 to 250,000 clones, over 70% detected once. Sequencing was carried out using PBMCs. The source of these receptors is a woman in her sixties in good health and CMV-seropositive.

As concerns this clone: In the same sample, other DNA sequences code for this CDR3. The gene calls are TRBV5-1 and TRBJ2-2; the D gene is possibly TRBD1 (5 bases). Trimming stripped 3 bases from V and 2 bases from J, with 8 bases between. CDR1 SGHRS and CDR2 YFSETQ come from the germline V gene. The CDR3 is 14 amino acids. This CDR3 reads CASSSDTNTGELFF. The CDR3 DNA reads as TGCGCCAGCAGCTCGGACACTAACACCGGGGAGCTGTTTTTT. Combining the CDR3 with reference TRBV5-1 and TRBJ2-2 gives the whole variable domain KAGVTQTPRYLIKTRGQQVTLSCSPISGHRSVSWYQQTPGQGLQFLFEYFSETQRNKGNFPGRFSGRQFSNSRSEMNVSTLELGDSALYLCASSSDTNTGELFFGEGSRLTVL.

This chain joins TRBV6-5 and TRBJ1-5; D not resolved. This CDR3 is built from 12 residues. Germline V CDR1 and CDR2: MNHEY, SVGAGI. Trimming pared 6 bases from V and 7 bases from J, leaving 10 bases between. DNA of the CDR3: TGTGCCAGCAGCTGGGAGCTACAGCCCCAGCATTTT. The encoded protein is CASSWELQPQHF.

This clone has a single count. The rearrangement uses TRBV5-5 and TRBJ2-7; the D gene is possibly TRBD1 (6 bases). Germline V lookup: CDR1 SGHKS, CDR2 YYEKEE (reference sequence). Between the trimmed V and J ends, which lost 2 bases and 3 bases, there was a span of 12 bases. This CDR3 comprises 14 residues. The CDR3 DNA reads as TGTGCCAGCAGCTTCGCGACAGGAGTCTACGAGCAGTACTTC. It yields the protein CASSFATGVYEQYF.

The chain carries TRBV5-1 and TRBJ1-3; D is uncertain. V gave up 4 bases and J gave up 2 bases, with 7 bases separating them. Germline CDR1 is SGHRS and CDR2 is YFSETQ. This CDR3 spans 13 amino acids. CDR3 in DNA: TGCGCCAGCAGCCTTCCGGCTGGAAACACCATATATTTT. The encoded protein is CASSLPAGNTIYF.

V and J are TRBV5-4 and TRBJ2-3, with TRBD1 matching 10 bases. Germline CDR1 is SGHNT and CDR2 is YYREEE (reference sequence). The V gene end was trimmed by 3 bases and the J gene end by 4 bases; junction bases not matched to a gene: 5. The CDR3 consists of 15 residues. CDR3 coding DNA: TGTGCCAGCAGCTCCCGGGACAGGGGACCAGATACGCAGTATTTT. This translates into CASSSRDRGPDTQYF.

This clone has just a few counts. CDR3 sequence reads: CASSLESPNQPQHF. Here the CDR3 DNA reads TGTGCCAGCAGCCTCGAGAGCCCCAATCAGCCCCAGCATTTT. The chain employs TRBV2 and TRBJ1-5; D remains ambiguous. The CDR3 covers 14 residues. Trimming removed 6 bases at V and 3 bases at J, with 12 bases between. CDR1 SNHLY and CDR2 FYNNEI come from the germline V gene.

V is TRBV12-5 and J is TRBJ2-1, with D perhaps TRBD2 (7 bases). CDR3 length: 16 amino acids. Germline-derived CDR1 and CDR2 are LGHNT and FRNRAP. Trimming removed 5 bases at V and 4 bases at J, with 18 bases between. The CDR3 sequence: CASGQLRGGAYNEQFF. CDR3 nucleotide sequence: TGTGCTAGTGGTCAACTAAGGGGGGGGGCGTACAATGAGCAGTTCTTC.

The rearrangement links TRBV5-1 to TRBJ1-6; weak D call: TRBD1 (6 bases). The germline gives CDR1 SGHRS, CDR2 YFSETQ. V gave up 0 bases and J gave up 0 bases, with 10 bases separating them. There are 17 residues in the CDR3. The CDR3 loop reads CASSLVAGVSYNSPLHF. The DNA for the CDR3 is TGCGCCAGCAGCTTGGTTGCAGGGGTCTCCTATAATTCACCCCTCCACTTT.

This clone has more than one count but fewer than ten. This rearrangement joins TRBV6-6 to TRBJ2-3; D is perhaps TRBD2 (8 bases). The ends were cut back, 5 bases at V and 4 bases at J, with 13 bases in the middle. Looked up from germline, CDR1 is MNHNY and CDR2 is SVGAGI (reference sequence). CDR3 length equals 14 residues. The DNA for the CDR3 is TGTGCCAGCAGTCCGGGAGGGGGCGCAGATACGCAGTATTTT. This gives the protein CASSPGGGADTQYF.

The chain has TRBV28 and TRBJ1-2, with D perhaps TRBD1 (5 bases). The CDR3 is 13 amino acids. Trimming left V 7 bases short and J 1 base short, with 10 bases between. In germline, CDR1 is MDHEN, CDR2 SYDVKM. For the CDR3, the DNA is TGTGCCAGCATATCGACAGTTAACTATGGCTACACCTTC. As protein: CASISTVNYGYTF.

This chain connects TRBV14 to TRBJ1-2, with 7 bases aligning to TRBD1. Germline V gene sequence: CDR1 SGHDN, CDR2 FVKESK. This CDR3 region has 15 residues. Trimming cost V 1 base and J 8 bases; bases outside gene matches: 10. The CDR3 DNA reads TGTGCCAGCAGCCAAGGGCGGCCACAGGGGACGGGCTACACCTTC. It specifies CASSQGRPQGTGYTF.

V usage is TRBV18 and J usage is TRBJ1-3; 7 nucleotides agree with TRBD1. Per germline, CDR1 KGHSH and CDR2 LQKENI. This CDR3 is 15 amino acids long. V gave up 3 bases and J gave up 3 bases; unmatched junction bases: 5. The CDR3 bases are TGTGCCAGCTCACCCCGACAGGGCATTGGAAACACCATATATTTT. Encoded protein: CASSPRQGIGNTIYF.

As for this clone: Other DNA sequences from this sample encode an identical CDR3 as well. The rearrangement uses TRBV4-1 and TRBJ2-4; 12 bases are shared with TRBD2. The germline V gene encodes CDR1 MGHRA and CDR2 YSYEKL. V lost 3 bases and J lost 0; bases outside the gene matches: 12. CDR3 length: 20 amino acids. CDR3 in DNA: TGCGCCAGCAGCCAGGCTTCCGGGACTAGCGGGTTCTTAGCCAAAAACATTCAGTACTTC. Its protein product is CASSQASGTSGFLAKNIQYF.

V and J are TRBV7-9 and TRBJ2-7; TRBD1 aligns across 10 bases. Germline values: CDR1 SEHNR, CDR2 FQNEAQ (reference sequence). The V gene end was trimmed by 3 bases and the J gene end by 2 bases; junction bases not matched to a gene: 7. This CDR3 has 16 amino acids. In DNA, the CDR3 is TGTGCCAGCAGCTTGGGACAGGGGAGGGTTACCTACGAGCAGTACTTC. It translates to CASSLGQGRVTYEQYF.

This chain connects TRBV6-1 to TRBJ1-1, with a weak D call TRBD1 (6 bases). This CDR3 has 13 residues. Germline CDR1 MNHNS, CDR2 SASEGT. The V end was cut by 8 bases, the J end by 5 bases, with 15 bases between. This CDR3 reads CASAVKGETEAFF. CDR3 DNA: TGTGCCAGCGCGGTAAAGGGGGAGACTGAAGCTTTCTTT.

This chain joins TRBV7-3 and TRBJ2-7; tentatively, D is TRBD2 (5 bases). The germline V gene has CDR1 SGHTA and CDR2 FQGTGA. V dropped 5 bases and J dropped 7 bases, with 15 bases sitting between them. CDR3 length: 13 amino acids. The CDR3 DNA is TGTGCCAGCAGCCCCCAGTCCGCGGGTGAGCAGTACTTC. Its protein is CASSPQSAGEQYF.

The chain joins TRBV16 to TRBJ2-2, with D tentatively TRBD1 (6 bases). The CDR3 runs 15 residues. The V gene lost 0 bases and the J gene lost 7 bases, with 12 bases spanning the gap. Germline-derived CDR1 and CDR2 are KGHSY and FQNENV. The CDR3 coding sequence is TGTGCCAGCAGCCAATCGGGGGCCAAAATCGGGGAGCTGTTTTTT. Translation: CASSQSGAKIGELFF.

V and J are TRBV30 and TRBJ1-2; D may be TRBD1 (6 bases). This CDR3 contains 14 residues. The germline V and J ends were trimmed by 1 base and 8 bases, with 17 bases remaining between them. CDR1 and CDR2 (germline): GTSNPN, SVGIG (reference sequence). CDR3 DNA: TGTGCCTGGAGTGCAAAACAGGGAAGTCGCGGCTACACCTTC. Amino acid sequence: CAWSAKQGSRGYTF.

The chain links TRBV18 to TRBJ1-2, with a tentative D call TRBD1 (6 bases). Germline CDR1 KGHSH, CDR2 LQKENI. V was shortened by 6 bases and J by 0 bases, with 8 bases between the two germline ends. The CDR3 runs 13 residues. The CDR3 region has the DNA TGTGCCAGCTCGGACAGTTCTAACTATGGCTACACCTTC. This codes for CASSDSSNYGYTF.

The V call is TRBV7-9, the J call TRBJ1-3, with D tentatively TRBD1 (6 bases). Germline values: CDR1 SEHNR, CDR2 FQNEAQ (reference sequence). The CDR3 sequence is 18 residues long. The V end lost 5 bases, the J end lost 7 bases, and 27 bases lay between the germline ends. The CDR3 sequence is CASSPSGLDRLRANTIYF. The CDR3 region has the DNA TGTGCCAGCAGCCCCTCCGGGTTAGACAGGCTCAGAGCCAACACCATATATTTT. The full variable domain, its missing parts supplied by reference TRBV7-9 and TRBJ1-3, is DTGVSQNPRHKITKRGQNVTFRCDPISEHNRLYWYRQTLGQGPEFLTYFQNEAQLEKSRLLSDRFSAERPKGSFSTLEIQRTEQGDSAMYLCASSPSGLDRLRANTIYFGEGSWLTVV.

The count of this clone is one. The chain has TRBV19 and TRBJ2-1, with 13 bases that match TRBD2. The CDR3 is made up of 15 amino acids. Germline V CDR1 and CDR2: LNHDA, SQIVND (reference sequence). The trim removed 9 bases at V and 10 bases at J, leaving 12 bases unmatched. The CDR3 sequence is CASRGRTSGSGEQFF. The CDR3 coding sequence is TGTGCCAGCCGAGGGAGGACTAGCGGGAGTGGAGAGCAGTTCTTC.

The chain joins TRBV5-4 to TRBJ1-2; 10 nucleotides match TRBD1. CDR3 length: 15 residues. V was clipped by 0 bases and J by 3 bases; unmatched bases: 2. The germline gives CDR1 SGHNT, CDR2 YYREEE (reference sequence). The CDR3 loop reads CASSLGGTGDYGYTF. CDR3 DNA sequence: TGTGCCAGCAGCTTGGGAGGGACAGGGGACTATGGCTACACCTTC. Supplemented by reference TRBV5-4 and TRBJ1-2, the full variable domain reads ETGVTQSPTHLIKTRGQQVTLRCSSQSGHNTVSWYQQALGQGPQFIFQYYREEENGRGNFPPRFSGLQFPNYSSELNVNALELDDSALYLCASSLGGTGDYGYTFGSGTRLTVV.

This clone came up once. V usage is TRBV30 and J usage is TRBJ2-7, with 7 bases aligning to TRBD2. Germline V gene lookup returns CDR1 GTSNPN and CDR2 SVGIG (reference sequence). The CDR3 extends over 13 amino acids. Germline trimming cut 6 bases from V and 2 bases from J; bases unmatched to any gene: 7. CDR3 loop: CACLLASTYEQYF. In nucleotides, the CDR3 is TGTGCCTGTTTACTAGCGAGCACCTACGAGCAGTACTTC. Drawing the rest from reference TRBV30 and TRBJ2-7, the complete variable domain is SQTIHQWPATLVQPVGSPLSLECTVEGTSNPNLYWYRQAAGRGLQLLFYSVGIGQISSEVPQNLSASRPQDRQFILSSKKLLLSDSGFYLCACLLASTYEQYFGPGTRLTVT.

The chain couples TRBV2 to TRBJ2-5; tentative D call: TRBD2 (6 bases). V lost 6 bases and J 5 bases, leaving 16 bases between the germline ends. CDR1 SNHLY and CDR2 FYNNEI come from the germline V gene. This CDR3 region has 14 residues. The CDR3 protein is CASREAGWRETQYF. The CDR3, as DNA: TGTGCCAGCAGGGAGGCGGGGTGGCGTGAGACCCAGTACTTC.

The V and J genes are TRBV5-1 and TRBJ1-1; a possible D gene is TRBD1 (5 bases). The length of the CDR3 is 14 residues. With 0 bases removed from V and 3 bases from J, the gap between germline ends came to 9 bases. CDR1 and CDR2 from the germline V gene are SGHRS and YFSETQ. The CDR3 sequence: CASSLVKGYTEAFF. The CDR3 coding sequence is TGCGCCAGCAGCTTGGTTAAGGGGTACACTGAAGCTTTCTTT.

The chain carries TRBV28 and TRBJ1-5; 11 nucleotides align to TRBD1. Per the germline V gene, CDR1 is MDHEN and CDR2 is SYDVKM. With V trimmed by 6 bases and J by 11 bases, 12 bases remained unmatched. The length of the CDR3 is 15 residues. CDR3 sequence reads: CASRPWTGGQEAQHF. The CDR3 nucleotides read TGTGCCAGCAGACCCTGGACAGGGGGCCAGGAGGCCCAGCATTTT.

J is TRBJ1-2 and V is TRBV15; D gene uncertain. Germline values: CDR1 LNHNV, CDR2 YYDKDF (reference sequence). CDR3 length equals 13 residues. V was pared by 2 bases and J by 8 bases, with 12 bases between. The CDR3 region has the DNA TGTGCCACCAGCAGATCCCACTCTGAGGGCTACACCTTC. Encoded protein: CATSRSHSEGYTF.

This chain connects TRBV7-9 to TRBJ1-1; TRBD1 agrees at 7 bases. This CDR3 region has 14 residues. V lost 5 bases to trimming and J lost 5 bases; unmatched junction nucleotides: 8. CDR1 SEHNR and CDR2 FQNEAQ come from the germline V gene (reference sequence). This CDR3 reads CASSLDRDETEAFF. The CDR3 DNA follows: TGTGCCAGCAGCCTAGACAGGGATGAGACTGAAGCTTTCTTT.

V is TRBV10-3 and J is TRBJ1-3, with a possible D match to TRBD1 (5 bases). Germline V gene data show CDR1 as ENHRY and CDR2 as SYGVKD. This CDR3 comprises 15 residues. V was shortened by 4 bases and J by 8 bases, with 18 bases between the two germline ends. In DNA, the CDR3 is TGTGCCATCAGTGGCCCCGGAGGGGTTGGGGACACCATATATTTT. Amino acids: CAISGPGGVGDTIYF.